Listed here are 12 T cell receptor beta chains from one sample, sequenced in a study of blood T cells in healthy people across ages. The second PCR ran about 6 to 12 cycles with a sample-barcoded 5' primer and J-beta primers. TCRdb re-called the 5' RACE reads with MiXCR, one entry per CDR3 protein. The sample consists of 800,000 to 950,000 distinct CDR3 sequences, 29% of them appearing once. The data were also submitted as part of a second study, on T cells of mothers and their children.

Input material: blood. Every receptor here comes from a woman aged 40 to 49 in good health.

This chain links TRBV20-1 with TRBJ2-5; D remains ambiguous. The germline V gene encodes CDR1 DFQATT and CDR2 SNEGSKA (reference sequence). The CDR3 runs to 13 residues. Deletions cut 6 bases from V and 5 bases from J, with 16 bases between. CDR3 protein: CSAPRASRETQYF. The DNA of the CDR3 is TGCAGTGCCCCTAGGGCTTCTCGGGAGACCCAGTACTTC.

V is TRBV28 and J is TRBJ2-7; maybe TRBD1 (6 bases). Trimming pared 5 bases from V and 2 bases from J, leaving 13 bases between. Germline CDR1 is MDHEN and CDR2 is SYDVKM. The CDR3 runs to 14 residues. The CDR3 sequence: CASSKPGQTYEQYF. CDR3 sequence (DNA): TGTGCCAGCAGTAAACCGGGACAAACCTACGAGCAGTACTTC.

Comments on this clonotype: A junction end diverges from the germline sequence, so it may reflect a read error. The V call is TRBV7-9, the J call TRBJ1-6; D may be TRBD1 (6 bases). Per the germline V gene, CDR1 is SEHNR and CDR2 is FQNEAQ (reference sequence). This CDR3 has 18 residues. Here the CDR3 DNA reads TGTGCCAGCAGCTTAGTTTGGAACCGAGACAGGAAGAATTCACTCCTCCACTTT. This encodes CASSLVWNRDRKNSLLHF.

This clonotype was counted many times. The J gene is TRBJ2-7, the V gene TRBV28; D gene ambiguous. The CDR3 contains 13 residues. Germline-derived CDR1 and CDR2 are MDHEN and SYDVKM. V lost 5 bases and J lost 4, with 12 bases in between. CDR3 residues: CASSPGRRYEQYF. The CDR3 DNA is TGTGCCAGCAGTCCGGGTAGGAGATACGAGCAGTACTTC.

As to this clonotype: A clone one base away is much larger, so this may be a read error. CDR3 loop: CASLGAGERRNEQFF. CDR3 nucleotide sequence: TGTGCCAGCCTAGGGGCGGGGGAGCGGCGCAATGAGCAGTTCTTC. This chain joins TRBV28 and TRBJ2-1, with 7 bases fitting TRBD2. Trimming at V came to 8 bases and at J to 6 bases, leaving 13 bases not matched to a gene. CDR1 is MDHEN, CDR2 SYDVKM, per germline. The length of the CDR3 is 15 residues.

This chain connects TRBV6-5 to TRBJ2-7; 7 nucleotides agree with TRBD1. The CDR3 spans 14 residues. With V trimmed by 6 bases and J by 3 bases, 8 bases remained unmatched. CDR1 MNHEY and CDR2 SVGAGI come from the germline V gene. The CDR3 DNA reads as TGTGCCAGCAGGCTGGGACAGAACCTCTACGAGCAGTACTTC. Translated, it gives CASRLGQNLYEQYF.

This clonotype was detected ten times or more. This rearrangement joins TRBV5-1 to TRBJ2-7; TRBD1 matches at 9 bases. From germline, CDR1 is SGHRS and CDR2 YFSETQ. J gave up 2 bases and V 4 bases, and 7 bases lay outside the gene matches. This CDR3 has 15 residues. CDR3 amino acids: CASSLGGTGPYEQYF. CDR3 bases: TGCGCCAGCAGCCTCGGGGGGACAGGGCCCTACGAGCAGTACTTC.

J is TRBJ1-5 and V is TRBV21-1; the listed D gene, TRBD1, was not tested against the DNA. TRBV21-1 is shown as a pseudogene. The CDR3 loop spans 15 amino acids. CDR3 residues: CASSKGAGCNQPQHF. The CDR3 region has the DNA TGTGCCAGCAGCAAGGGTGCAGGGTGCAATCAGCCCCAGCATTTT.

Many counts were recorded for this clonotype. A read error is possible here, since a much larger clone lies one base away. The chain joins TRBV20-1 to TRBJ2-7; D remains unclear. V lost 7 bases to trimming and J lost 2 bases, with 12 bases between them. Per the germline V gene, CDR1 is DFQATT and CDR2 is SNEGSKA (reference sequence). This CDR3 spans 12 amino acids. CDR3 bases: TGCAGTGGGAGTGATGGGGCCTACGAGCAGTACTTC. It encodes CSGSDGAYEQYF.

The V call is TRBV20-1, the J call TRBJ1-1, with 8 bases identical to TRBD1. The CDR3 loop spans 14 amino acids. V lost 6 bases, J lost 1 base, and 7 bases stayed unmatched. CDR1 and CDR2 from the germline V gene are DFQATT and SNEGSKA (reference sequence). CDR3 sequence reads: CSAPLGQGNTEAFF. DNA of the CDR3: TGCAGTGCCCCGCTCGGACAGGGGAACACTGAAGCTTTCTTT.

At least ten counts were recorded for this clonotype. The CDR3 is CAISGPGGFETQYF. The CDR3, as DNA: TGTGCCATCAGTGGACCCGGGGGATTTGAGACCCAGTACTTC. The chain has TRBV10-3 and TRBJ2-5; possibly TRBD2 for D (6 bases). Deletions cut 4 bases from V and 5 bases from J, with 14 bases between. Germline loops: CDR1 ENHRY, CDR2 SYGVKD. The CDR3 has 14 residues.

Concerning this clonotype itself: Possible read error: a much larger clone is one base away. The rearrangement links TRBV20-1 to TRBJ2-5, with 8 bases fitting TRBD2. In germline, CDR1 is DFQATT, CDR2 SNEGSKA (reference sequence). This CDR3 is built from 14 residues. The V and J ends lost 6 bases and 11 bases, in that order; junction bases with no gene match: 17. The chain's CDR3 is CSAKRGGFYDEQYF. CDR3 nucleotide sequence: TGCAGTGCCAAACGGGGGGGATTCTACGATGAGCAGTACTTC.